Shown below are 5 T cell receptor beta chains from a single sample sequenced in a study of cytomegalovirus exposure and HLA in healthy donors. The primer mix had 60 Vbeta and 13 Jbeta primers. Sequencing was performed with immunoSEQ multiplex PCR; in TCRdb, only in-frame clones are kept and a portion is missing. The sample consists of approximately 100,000 clones, less than 9.5% of them appearing once. Sequencing was carried out using PBMCs. The receptors were gathered from a man aged 45-65 years in good health and CMV-seropositive.

The J gene is TRBJ2-3, the V gene TRBV21-1; the DNA was not used to check the table's D call, TRBD2. TRBV21-1 is recorded as a pseudogene. The CDR3 consists of 15 residues. The CDR3 sequence is CASSKTSGSTDTQYF. In nucleotides, the CDR3 is TGTGCCAGCAGCAAGACTAGCGGGAGCACAGATACGCAGTATTTT.

This clone occurred a few times. The rearrangement joins TRBV5-5 to TRBJ2-7; perhaps TRBD2 as D (6 bases). The CDR3 is 15 residues long. CDR1 is SGHKS, CDR2 YYEKEE, per germline (reference sequence). The V and J ends lost 2 bases and 4 bases respectively, with 16 bases between them. The CDR3 sequence is CASSLTRGMQYEQYF. Written as DNA, the CDR3 is TGTGCCAGCAGCTTAACCCGCGGGATGCAGTACGAGCAGTACTTC.

V is TRBV27 and J is TRBJ2-1, with D maybe TRBD1 (5 bases). The CDR3 spans 14 residues. CDR1 is MNHEY and CDR2 is SMNVEV in the germline V gene (reference sequence). V shed 7 bases and J shed 7 bases, with 17 bases lying between them. The CDR3 coding sequence is TGTGCCAGCACAAATGCGGACAAACCAAATGAGCAGTTCTTC. The encoded protein is CASTNADKPNEQFF.

The J gene is TRBJ2-1, the V gene TRBV11-2; D gene uncertain. This CDR3 comprises 12 residues. From germline, CDR1 is SGHAT and CDR2 FQNNGV. Trimming took off 5 bases at V and 3 bases at J, with 5 bases between the two ends. CDR3 region: CASSRSYNEQFF. For the CDR3, the DNA is TGTGCCAGCAGCCGCAGCTACAATGAGCAGTTCTTC.

This clone was observed a few times. This sequence joins TRBV19 and TRBJ2-3, with D possibly being TRBD1 (6 bases). This CDR3 is built from 18 residues. V was clipped by 3 bases and J by 0 bases, with 19 bases between them. The germline CDR1 and CDR2 sequences are LNHDA and SQIVND (reference sequence). The chain's CDR3 is CASSMTPSGQFSTDTQYF. CDR3 DNA: TGTGCCAGTAGTATGACGCCCTCCGGACAGTTTAGCACAGATACGCAGTATTTT.